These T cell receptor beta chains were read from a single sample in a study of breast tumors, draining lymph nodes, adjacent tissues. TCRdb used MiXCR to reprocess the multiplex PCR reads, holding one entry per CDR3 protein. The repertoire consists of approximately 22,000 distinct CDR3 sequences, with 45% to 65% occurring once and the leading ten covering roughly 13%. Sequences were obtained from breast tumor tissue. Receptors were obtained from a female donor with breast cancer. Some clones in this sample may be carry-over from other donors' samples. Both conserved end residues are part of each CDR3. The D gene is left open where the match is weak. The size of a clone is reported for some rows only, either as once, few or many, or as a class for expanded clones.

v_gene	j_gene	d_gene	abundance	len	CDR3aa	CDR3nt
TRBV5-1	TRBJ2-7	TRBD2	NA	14	CASSLTSGSYEQYF	TGCGCCAGCAGCCTTACTAGCGGTTCCTACGAGCAGTACTTC
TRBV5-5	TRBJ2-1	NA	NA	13	CASSGPNTNEQFF	TGTGCCAGCAGCGGGCCTAACACAAATGAGCAGTTCTTC
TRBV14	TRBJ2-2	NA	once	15	CASSPRGTVTGELFF	TGTGCCAGCTCCCCCCGAGGCACTGTAACCGGGGAGCTGTTTTTT
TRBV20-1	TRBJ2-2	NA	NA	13	CSARKGSTGELFF	TGCAGTGCTAGAAAGGGGAGCACCGGGGAGCTGTTTTTT
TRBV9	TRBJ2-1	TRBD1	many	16	CASSVAAGDRAHEQFF	TGTGCCAGCAGCGTAGCTGCGGGGGACAGGGCCCATGAGCAGTTCTTC
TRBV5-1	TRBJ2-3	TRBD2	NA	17	CASSYGTSGSSTDTQYF	TGCGCCAGCAGCTACGGGACTAGCGGCTCTAGCACAGATACGCAGTATTTT
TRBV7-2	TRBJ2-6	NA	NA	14	CASSSGSGANVLTF	TGTGCCAGCAGTTCAGGGTCGGGGGCCAACGTCCTGACTTTC
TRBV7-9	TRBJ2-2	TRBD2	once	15	CASSWLAGNTGELFF	TGTGCCAGCAGCTGGCTAGCGGGAAACACCGGGGAGCTGTTTTTT
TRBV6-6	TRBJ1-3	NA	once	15	CASTKSRGSGNTIYF	TGTGCCAGCACCAAAAGCAGGGGTTCAGGAAACACCATATATTTT
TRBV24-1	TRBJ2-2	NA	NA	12	CATSGSWGELFF	TGTGCCACCAGTGGGAGTTGGGGGGAGCTGTTTTTT
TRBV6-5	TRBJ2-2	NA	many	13	CASSYEGAGELFF	TGTGCCAGCAGTTACGAGGGCGCCGGGGAGCTGTTTTTT
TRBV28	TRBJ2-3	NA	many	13	CASRKGGTDTQYF	TGTGCCAGCAGAAAGGGGGGAACAGATACGCAGTATTTT
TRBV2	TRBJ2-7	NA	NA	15	CASSELEGLSYEQYF	TGTGCCAGCAGTGAACTTGAGGGTCTCTCCTACGAGCAGTACTTC
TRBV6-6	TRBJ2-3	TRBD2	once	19	CASSSLFAGTSGDADTQYF	TGTGCCAGCAGTTCACTTTTCGCCGGGACTAGCGGGGACGCAGATACGCAGTATTTT
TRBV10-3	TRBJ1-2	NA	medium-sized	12	CAISERTSGYTF	TGTGCCATCAGTGAGAGAACGAGTGGCTACACCTTC
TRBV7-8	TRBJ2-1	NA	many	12	CASSLDYNEQFF	TGTGCCAGCAGCTTAGATTACAATGAGCAGTTCTTC
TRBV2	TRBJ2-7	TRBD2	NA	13	CASIGLAGLGQYF	TGTGCCAGCATTGGACTAGCGGGGTTAGGGCAGTACTTC
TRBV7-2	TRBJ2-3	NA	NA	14	CASSAGYDTDTQYF	TGTGCCAGCAGCGCTGGGTACGACACAGATACGCAGTATTTT
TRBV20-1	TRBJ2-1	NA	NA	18	CSARDQGGGGSGYNEQFF	TGCAGTGCTAGAGATCAGGGTGGGGGCGGGAGTGGGTACAATGAGCAGTTCTTC
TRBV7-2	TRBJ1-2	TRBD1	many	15	CASSLRDRGNYGYPF	TGTGCCAGCAGCTTACGGGACAGGGGTAACTATGGCTACCCCTTC
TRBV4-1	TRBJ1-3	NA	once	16	CASSRDRVVSGNTIYF	TGCGCCAGCAGCCGTGACCGGGTAGTATCTGGAAACACCATATATTTT
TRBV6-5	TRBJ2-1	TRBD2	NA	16	CASSLQREGPYNEQFF	TGTGCCAGCAGTCTACAGCGGGAGGGCCCCTACAATGAGCAGTTCTTC
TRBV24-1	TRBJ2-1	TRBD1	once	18	CAAVRGQGLLSSYNEQFF	TGTGCCGCCGTCCGGGGACAGGGCCTCTTGAGCTCCTACAATGAGCAGTTCTTC
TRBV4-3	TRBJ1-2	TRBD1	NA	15	CASSQFGTDGYGYTF	TGCGCCAGCAGCCAATTCGGGACAGATGGTTATGGCTACACCTTC
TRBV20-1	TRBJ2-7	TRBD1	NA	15	CSARDGRQGYHEQYF	TGCAGTGCTAGAGATGGGCGACAGGGTTACCACGAGCAGTACTTC
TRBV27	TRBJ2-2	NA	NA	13	CASSFGGPGELFF	TGTGCCAGCAGTTTCGGGGGGCCCGGGGAGCTGTTTTTT
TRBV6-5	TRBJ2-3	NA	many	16	CASSPGTNVYTDTQYF	TGTGCCAGCAGTCCCGGGACAAACGTTTACACAGATACGCAGTATTTT
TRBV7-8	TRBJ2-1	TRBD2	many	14	CASSSRTSEYEQFF	TGTGCCAGCAGCTCTAGGACTAGCGAGTATGAGCAGTTCTTC
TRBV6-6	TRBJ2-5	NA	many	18	CASRLKIAWTTYQETQYF	TGTGCCAGCAGATTGAAGATCGCCTGGACTACGTACCAAGAGACCCAGTACTTC
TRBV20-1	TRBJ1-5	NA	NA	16	CSARDPDSGSNQPQHF	TGCAGTGCTAGAGATCCGGATTCAGGGAGCAATCAGCCCCAGCATTTT
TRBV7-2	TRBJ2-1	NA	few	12	CASSLGVNEQFF	TGTGCCAGCAGCTTAGGGGTCAATGAGCAGTTCTTC
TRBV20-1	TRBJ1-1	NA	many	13	CSARDRDNTEAFF	TGCAGTGCTAGAGATCGGGACAACACTGAAGCTTTCTTT
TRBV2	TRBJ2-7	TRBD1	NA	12	CASTTGNHEQYF	TGTGCCAGTACGACAGGGAACCACGAGCAGTACTTC
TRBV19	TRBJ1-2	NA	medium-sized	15	CASSMAGYGNYGYTF	TGTGCCAGTAGTATGGCAGGGTATGGAAACTATGGCTACACCTTC
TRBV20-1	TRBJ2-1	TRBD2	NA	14	CSARLAGGLDEQFF	TGCAGTGCTAGACTAGCGGGAGGTCTCGATGAGCAGTTCTTC
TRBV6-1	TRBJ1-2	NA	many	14	CASSPFGVDYGYTF	TGTGCCAGCAGCCCTTTCGGGGTCGACTATGGCTACACCTTC